Each of the 32 T cell receptor beta chains below was sequenced from the same sample in a study of blood T cell repertoires in COVID-19. Clones were read by immunoSEQ multiplex PCR, and TCRdb kept only the in-frame ones, dropping some. The sample records roughly 72,000 clones, about four fifths being singletons. Sequenced input: peripheral blood. The source is a man between 65 and 85 years old who had recovered from COVID-19.

The V gene is TRBV7-6, the J gene TRBJ2-5, with 9 bases matching TRBD2. Germline CDR1 and CDR2: SGHVS and FNYEAQ. CDR3 size: 16 residues. J was trimmed by 3 bases and V by 2 bases; bases with no gene match: 7. CDR3 in DNA: TGTGCCAGCAGCTTATTGATGGCTAGCGGGAAAGAGACCCAGTACTTC. Protein: CASSLLMASGKETQYF.

The gene calls are TRBV21-1 and TRBJ2-2; the D segment call TRBD1 is taken from the table without a DNA check. TRBV21-1 is listed as a pseudogene. The CDR3 totals 20 residues. CDR3 region: CASSKVRYRESYWNTGELFF. The CDR3 DNA sequence: TGTGCCAGCAGCAAAGTGAGGTACAGGGAAAGTTACTGGAACACCGGGGAGCTGTTTTTT.

This chain joins TRBV28 and TRBJ1-5, with 7 positions matching TRBD1. The trim removed 8 bases at V and 5 bases at J, leaving 9 bases unmatched. The CDR3 is 14 amino acids. Germline loops: CDR1 MDHEN, CDR2 SYDVKM. CDR3 region: CASLKDRNDQPQHF. For the CDR3, the DNA is TGTGCCAGCTTAAAGGACAGGAATGATCAGCCCCAGCATTTT. The full variable domain, with the rest looked up from reference TRBV28 and TRBJ1-5, is DVKVTQSSRYLVKRTGEKVFLECVQDMDHENMFWYRQDPGLGLRLIYFSYDVKMKEKGDIPEGYSVSREKKERFSLILESASTNQTSMYLCASLKDRNDQPQHFGDGTRLSIL.

The J gene is TRBJ2-6, the V gene TRBV9; TRBD2 matches 12 bases. The V gene's germline CDR1 is SGDLS and CDR2 YYNGEE. With 3 bases clipped from V and 2 bases from J, the junction kept 3 bases outside the gene matches. This CDR3 is 17 amino acids long. This CDR3 reads CASSETSGSAGANVLTF. Written as DNA, the CDR3 is TGTGCCAGCAGCGAGACTAGCGGGAGTGCTGGGGCCAACGTCCTGACTTTC.

This clone was seen a single time. The rearrangement links TRBV7-2 to TRBJ2-1, with D hard to call. The V gene's germline CDR1 is SGHTA and CDR2 FQGNSA. V lost 1 base and J 10 bases, leaving 14 bases between the germline ends. This CDR3 comprises 14 residues. The CDR3, as DNA: TGTGCCAGCAGCTTAGGTGGCCTCCTCAAGGAGCAGTTCTTC. Residues: CASSLGGLLKEQFF.

The chain recombines TRBV7-2 with TRBJ2-5; D may be TRBD1 (6 bases). Germline assignment: CDR1 SGHTA and CDR2 FQGNSA. The CDR3 is 14 amino acids. Trimming removed 5 bases from V and 4 bases from J, with 14 bases in between. CDR3 nucleotides: TGTGCCAGCAGCGGACGGACAGCCAGAGAGACCCAGTACTTC. This sequence encodes CASSGRTARETQYF.

The J gene is TRBJ2-7, the V gene TRBV16, with 10 bases fitting TRBD2. The CDR3 is 16 amino acids. Germline V lookup: CDR1 KGHSY, CDR2 FQNENV. V lost 2 bases and J lost 0; bases outside the gene matches: 4. This CDR3 reads CASSQRLAGSSYEQYF. In nucleotides, the CDR3 is TGTGCCAGCAGCCAACGACTAGCGGGTAGCTCCTACGAGCAGTACTTC.

The J gene is TRBJ1-5, the V gene TRBV7-8; 7 nucleotides match TRBD1. V was pared by 5 bases and J by 4 bases, with 5 bases of the junction left unmatched. The CDR3 runs to 14 residues. Germline V CDR1 and CDR2: SGHVS, FQNEAQ. The CDR3 nucleotides are TGTGCCAGCAGCCGTGGACAGGAGAATCAGCCCCAGCATTTT. Translating gives CASSRGQENQPQHF.

V gene TRBV7-3 combines with J gene TRBJ2-2; TRBD1 matches at 7 bases. V lost 8 bases, J lost 1 base, and 4 bases stayed unmatched. CDR1 and CDR2 (germline): SGHTA, FQGTGA. The CDR3 runs to 14 residues. CDR3 sequence: CASERTGNTGELFF. The CDR3 DNA reads as TGTGCCAGCGAGAGGACAGGGAACACCGGGGAGCTGTTTTTT.

This chain uses TRBV7-2 with TRBJ2-7; no clear D. V lost 3 bases to trimming and J lost 4 bases, with 13 bases between them. In germline, CDR1 is SGHTA, CDR2 FQGNSA. The CDR3 covers 14 residues. The CDR3 is CASSLGLGGYEQYF. For the CDR3, the DNA is TGTGCCAGCAGCTTGGGCTTGGGTGGGTACGAGCAGTACTTC.

The rearrangement joins TRBV10-3 to TRBJ2-7; 8 nucleotides line up with TRBD1. With 6 bases clipped from V and 5 bases from J, the junction kept 9 bases outside the gene matches. Germline values: CDR1 ENHRY, CDR2 SYGVKD. The CDR3 sequence is 14 residues long. The CDR3: CAISADRALNEQYF. The DNA of the CDR3 is TGTGCCATCAGCGCGGACAGGGCTCTCAACGAGCAGTACTTC.

CDR3 protein: CASSQEGTRLNTGELFF. CDR3 bases: TGTGCCAGCAGCCAGGAAGGGACTAGATTGAACACCGGGGAGCTGTTTTTT. The chain employs TRBV4-2 and TRBJ2-2, with 8 nucleotides matching TRBD2. In germline, CDR1 is LGHNA, CDR2 YNFKEQ. J was trimmed by 1 base and V by 3 bases; bases with no gene match: 7. The CDR3 extends over 17 amino acids.

This clone was seen only once. The CDR3 DNA reads as TGTGCCAGCAGCTTGGTCCCGACAGGGGGCACAGATACGCAGTATTTT. This gives the protein CASSLVPTGGTDTQYF. The chain couples TRBV5-5 to TRBJ2-3; 8 positions match TRBD1. V trimming: 0 bases; J trimming: 1 base; junction bases outside the gene matches: 4. This CDR3 spans 16 amino acids. Looked up from germline, CDR1 is SGHKS and CDR2 is YYEKEE (reference sequence).

This clone was detected only a few times. This chain joins TRBV7-9 and TRBJ2-7, with TRBD2 identical over 10 bases. After removal of 4 bases from V and 4 bases from J, the junction contained 4 bases not matched to a gene. Germline-derived CDR1 and CDR2 are SEHNR and FQNEAQ (reference sequence). The CDR3 sequence is 14 residues long. The CDR3 here is CASSSRTSGYEQYF. The CDR3 region has the DNA TGTGCCAGCAGCTCCCGGACTAGCGGTTACGAGCAGTACTTC.

The gene calls are TRBV9 and TRBJ1-6; possibly TRBD1 for D (6 bases). The CDR3 runs 14 residues. Germline V gene sequence: CDR1 SGDLS, CDR2 YYNGEE. The V end lost 5 bases, the J end lost 9 bases, and 15 bases lay between the germline ends. For the CDR3, the DNA is TGTGCCAGCAGGCAACAGGGTGACGGTTCACCCCTCCACTTT. This translates into CASRQQGDGSPLHF.

The V and J genes are TRBV5-4 and TRBJ2-3; 7 bases match TRBD1. CDR1 and CDR2 from the germline V gene are SGHNT and YYREEE (reference sequence). V dropped 3 bases and J dropped 1; count of bases not matched to a gene: 2. This CDR3 spans 14 amino acids. The CDR3 loop is CASSSGQGTDTQYF. The DNA of the CDR3 is TGTGCCAGCAGCTCCGGACAGGGCACAGATACGCAGTATTTT.

The chain has TRBV30 and TRBJ1-1, with D hard to call. The CDR3 covers 16 residues. The V end was cut by 0 bases, the J end by 1 base, with 15 bases between. Germline V gene lookup returns CDR1 GTSNPN and CDR2 SVGIG (reference sequence). The CDR3 nucleotides are TGTGCCTGGAGTGTAGGGCGGGTACGTCGGAACACTGAAGCTTTCTTT. Translating it yields CAWSVGRVRRNTEAFF.

The V call is TRBV28, the J call TRBJ1-4, with D uncertain. V was cut by 2 bases and J by 6 bases, with 10 bases left in between. Germline CDR1 reads MDHEN; CDR2 reads SYDVKM. CDR3 size: 14 residues. The CDR3 protein is CASSLRGPDEKLFF. CDR3 coding DNA: TGTGCCAGCAGTTTACGAGGGCCAGATGAAAAACTGTTTTTT. Drawing the rest from reference TRBV28 and TRBJ1-4, the complete variable domain is DVKVTQSSRYLVKRTGEKVFLECVQDMDHENMFWYRQDPGLGLRLIYFSYDVKMKEKGDIPEGYSVSREKKERFSLILESASTNQTSMYLCASSLRGPDEKLFFGSGTQLSVL.

This clone was counted between two and nine times. J is TRBJ2-5 and V is TRBV27; possible D gene TRBD2, 6 bases. The germline V gene has CDR1 MNHEY and CDR2 SMNVEV (reference sequence). This CDR3 comprises 14 residues. The V end lost 0 bases, the J end lost 4 bases, and 9 bases lay between the germline ends. CDR3 loop: CASSLSGTVETQYF. CDR3 nucleotides: TGTGCCAGCAGTTTATCGGGGACTGTAGAGACCCAGTACTTC.

The chain employs TRBV7-9 and TRBJ2-3; 8 bases match TRBD2. CDR1 and CDR2 (germline): SEHNR, FQNEAQ (reference sequence). This CDR3 has 15 residues. Unmatched junction bases numbered 11, after V lost 9 bases and J lost 3 bases. The CDR3, as DNA: TGTGCCAGTTTCCCGGGGGGGCGGTGGACAGATACGCAGTATTTT. Its protein product is CASFPGGRWTDTQYF.

V is TRBV5-6 and J is TRBJ1-4, with D maybe TRBD1 (5 bases). The CDR3 loop spans 14 amino acids. Looked up from germline, CDR1 is SGHDT and CDR2 is YYEEEE. The V end lost 4 bases, the J end lost 0 bases, and 7 bases lay between the germline ends. CDR3 coding DNA: TGTGCCAGCAGCCCGGGGGCAACTAATGAAAAACTGTTTTTT. It specifies CASSPGATNEKLFF.

This clone was recorded a few times. J is TRBJ2-7 and V is TRBV7-2; D not resolved. V was pared by 5 bases and J by 12 bases, with 14 bases between. Germline CDR1 and CDR2: SGHTA and FQGNSA. The CDR3 runs 11 residues. The CDR3 region has the DNA TGTGCCAGCAGCCTCCACGGTCAAAGGTACTTC. Protein sequence: CASSLHGQRYF. Looking up the rest from reference TRBV7-2 and TRBJ2-7 gives the full variable domain: GAGVSQSPSNKVTEKGKDVELRCDPISGHTALYWYRQSLGQGLEFLIYFQGNSAPDKSGLPSDRFSAERTGGSVSTLTIQRTQQEDSAVYLCASSLHGQRYFGPGTRLTVT.

In DNA form, the CDR3 reads TGCGCCAGCACCACGGGACAGGCAAACACTGAAGCTTTCTTT. Amino acids: CASTTGQANTEAFF. The rearrangement uses TRBV5-1 and TRBJ1-1; TRBD1 matches at 8 bases. V was clipped by 6 bases and J by 2 bases; unmatched bases: 6. Germline loops: CDR1 SGHRS, CDR2 YFSETQ. This CDR3 has 14 amino acids.

The table lists this clone with a few counts. V gene TRBV9 combines with J gene TRBJ2-7, with 7 bases fitting TRBD2. V was pared by 1 base and J by 5 bases, with 9 bases of the junction left unmatched. In germline, CDR1 is SGDLS, CDR2 YYNGEE. The CDR3 consists of 15 residues. The DNA of the CDR3 is TGTGCCAGCAGCGTATCGGCTAGCGGTCGTGACGAGCAGTACTTC. It is translated as CASSVSASGRDEQYF.

This clone has only a few counts. An end of the junction differs from the germline gene, which may be a read error. V usage is TRBV2 and J usage is TRBJ2-3; weak D call: TRBD1 (5 bases). The CDR3 contains 13 residues. Germline V gene lookup returns CDR1 SNHLY and CDR2 FYNNEI. CDR3 loop: CASGDRSTDTQYF. DNA of the CDR3: TGTGCCAGCGGTGACAGATCCACAGATACGCAGTATTTT. Filled out from reference TRBV2 and TRBJ2-3, the complete variable domain reads EPEVTQTPSHQVTQMGQEVILRCVPISNHLYFYWYRQILGQKVEFLVSFYNNEISEKSEIFDDQFSVERPDGSNFTLKIRSTKLEDSAMYFCASGDRSTDTQYFGPGTRLTVL.

This sequence joins TRBV4-2 and TRBJ2-3, with TRBD2 matching 7 bases. Trimming removed 1 base from V and 2 bases from J; junction bases left unmatched: 6. CDR1 and CDR2 (germline): LGHNA, YNFKEQ. There are 16 residues in the CDR3. The CDR3 bases are TGTGCCAGCAGCCAAGTAAGCGGGGTGATCACAGATACGCAGTATTTT. Its translation is CASSQVSGVITDTQYF.

The genes are TRBV7-2 and TRBJ1-4, with D uncertain. The germline V and J ends were trimmed by 4 bases and 0 bases, with 6 bases remaining between them. This CDR3 comprises 14 residues. CDR1 is SGHTA, CDR2 FQGNSA, per germline. The CDR3, as DNA: TGTGCCAGCAGCTCGGACTCAACTAATGAAAAACTGTTTTTT. This encodes CASSSDSTNEKLFF.

This clone has only one observation. The chain is built from TRBV12-5 and TRBJ2-7, with TRBD1 matching 9 bases. This CDR3 spans 15 amino acids. V was clipped by 4 bases and J by 0 bases; unmatched bases: 4. CDR1 is LGHNT, CDR2 FRNRAP, per germline. The CDR3 protein is CASGSGQGSSYEQYF. Here the CDR3 DNA reads TGTGCTAGTGGTTCTGGACAGGGGAGCTCCTACGAGCAGTACTTC.

The CDR3 reads CASSTSLGQVATNEKLFF. The CDR3 nucleotides are TGTGCCAGTAGTACCTCGTTGGGACAGGTCGCAACTAATGAAAAACTGTTTTTT. The chain has TRBV19 and TRBJ1-4, with 8 bases fitting TRBD1. There are 18 residues in the CDR3. V was pared by 4 bases and J by 0 bases, with 10 bases of the junction left unmatched. The germline gives CDR1 LNHDA, CDR2 SQIVND (reference sequence).

This clone was counted many times. This chain joins TRBV28 and TRBJ2-5; 7 bases align to TRBD1. The CDR3 consists of 17 residues. Germline CDR1 MDHEN, CDR2 SYDVKM. The V gene end was trimmed by 3 bases and the J gene end by 0 bases; junction bases not matched to a gene: 10. The CDR3 loop reads CASSFIGGGTDQETQYF. Written as DNA, the CDR3 is TGTGCCAGCAGTTTTATAGGCGGTGGGACAGACCAAGAGACCCAGTACTTC. The full variable domain, with the rest looked up from reference TRBV28 and TRBJ2-5, is DVKVTQSSRYLVKRTGEKVFLECVQDMDHENMFWYRQDPGLGLRLIYFSYDVKMKEKGDIPEGYSVSREKKERFSLILESASTNQTSMYLCASSFIGGGTDQETQYFGPGTRLLVL.

The chain employs TRBV7-2 and TRBJ2-1, with TRBD2 matching 7 bases. The V and J ends lost 4 bases and 1 base, in that order; junction bases with no gene match: 4. Germline assignment: CDR1 SGHTA and CDR2 FQGNSA. The CDR3 sequence is 15 residues long. The CDR3 DNA is TGTGCCAGCAGCTCCGAGCGGGGATCCTACAATGAGCAGTTCTTC. This encodes CASSSERGSYNEQFF.

This chain connects TRBV7-9 to TRBJ1-4, with D perhaps matching TRBD1 (5 bases). CDR3 length: 15 residues. Looked up from germline, CDR1 is SEHNR and CDR2 is FQNEAQ (reference sequence). The V gene lost 5 bases and the J gene lost 6 bases, with 16 bases spanning the gap. The CDR3 protein is CASSPLQGIDEKLFF. Here the CDR3 DNA reads TGTGCCAGCAGCCCCCTGCAGGGAATTGATGAAAAACTGTTTTTT.